This T cell receptor (beta chain) was identified in a study of cytomegalovirus exposure and HLA in healthy donors. Study-wide results and limits: Follow-up analysis seemed to connect common viral pathogens with several of the most significant clusters identified. It was 164 TCR beta chains that were listed as cytomegalovirus-associated. When presence/absence was analysed, sequencing depth was taken to be roughly uniform across donors.

Comments on this clone: The antigen remains unidentified.

The CDR3 length is 12 residues. Germline V gene data show CDR1 as KGHSH and CDR2 as LQKENI. Trimming cost V 6 bases and J 7 bases, with 9 bases left between them. The PCR used 60 Vbeta and 13 Jbeta primers. Measured with immunoSEQ multiplex PCR; TCRdb has only the in-frame clones, and not every one. Recorded for this sample: about 41,000 clones. The sequence came from a man aged 25 to 40 in good health and CMV-seronegative. The specimen sequenced was PBMCs. The V call is TRBV18, the J call TRBJ2-2, with D maybe TRBD1 (5 bases). The CDR3 here is CASSGAGGELFF. The CDR3 bases are TGTGCCAGCTCTGGGGCCGGCGGGGAGCTGTTTTTT.